Shown below are 7 T cell receptor beta chains from a single sample sequenced in a study of T-cell reconstitution after alpha-beta-depleted transplantation in children. Unique molecular identifiers featured in how the TCRbeta library was prepared. TCRdb re-derived calls from the PCR reads in MiXCR, one entry per CDR3 protein. The sample contains 600,000 to 800,000 distinct CDR3 sequences, less than 15% of which appear only once. The sample in question was PBMCs, obtained before TCRalphabeta/CD19-depleted stem cell transplant. The source is a girl aged 2 to 9 with congenital amegakaryocytic thrombocytopenia, due to receive a stem cell transplant.

This clonotype has a count of ten or more. This chain joins TRBV7-2 and TRBJ2-3, with no clear D. CDR3 length: 13 amino acids. The V and J ends lost 1 base and 7 bases respectively, with 9 bases between them. Looked up from germline, CDR1 is SGHTA and CDR2 is FQGNSA. In DNA form, the CDR3 reads TGTGCCAGCAGCTTAGTCAAAGGGAATACGCAGTATTTT. Translating gives CASSLVKGNTQYF.

This clonotype appeared many times. This rearrangement joins TRBV5-1 to TRBJ1-5, with a weak D call TRBD1 (6 bases). V was pared by 3 bases and J by 5 bases, with 9 bases between. The CDR3 totals 13 residues. The V gene's germline CDR1 is SGHRS and CDR2 YFSETQ. The CDR3 bases are TGCGCCAGCAGCTCGGGGGGCGATCAGCCCCAGCATTTT. This codes for CASSSGGDQPQHF.

This clonotype came up a few times. V usage is TRBV20-1 and J usage is TRBJ2-5; D is possibly TRBD1 or TRBD2 (5 bases each). V was shortened by 3 bases and J by 13 bases, with 15 bases between the two germline ends. Germline assignment: CDR1 DFQATT and CDR2 SNEGSKA (reference sequence). This CDR3 region has 11 residues. Written as DNA, the CDR3 is TGCAGTGCTAGTGGCTTGGGACCCCGGTACTTC. Translating gives CSASGLGPRYF.

This chain links TRBV7-9 with TRBJ2-7; D is unclear. V was shortened by 1 base and J by 2 bases, with 9 bases between the two germline ends. The germline V gene encodes CDR1 SEHNR and CDR2 FQNEAQ (reference sequence). The CDR3 totals 14 residues. CDR3 nucleotide sequence: TGTGCCAGCAGCTTAGGATCTTCAGCCTACGAGCAGTACTTC. Encoded protein: CASSLGSSAYEQYF.

V and J are TRBV7-8 and TRBJ2-3, with a possible D match to TRBD2 (6 bases). The CDR3 spans 17 residues. Germline CDR1 and CDR2: SGHVS and FQNEAQ. Trimming shortened V by 5 bases and J by 0 bases, and 18 bases separated the two germline ends. As DNA, the CDR3 is TGTGCCAGCAGCCCCAATGACTGGAGGGCGAGCACAGATACGCAGTATTTT. This encodes CASSPNDWRASTDTQYF.

About this clonotype: This clone may be a read error of a much larger clone one base away. Here the CDR3 reads CACSGLRGSYEQMIETQYF. The CDR3 DNA reads as TGTGCCTGCAGCGGACTCCGGGGCTCTTATGAACAGATGATCGAGACCCAGTACTTC. The chain employs TRBV6-4 and TRBJ2-5, with D perhaps given as TRBD1 or TRBD2 (5 bases each). CDR1 is MRHNA and CDR2 is SNTAGT in the germline V gene. The CDR3 totals 19 residues.

The chain carries TRBV7-8 and TRBJ1-2; D may be TRBD1 (6 bases). V lost 5 bases and J lost 0, with 25 bases in between. This CDR3 is 19 amino acids long. Per the germline V gene, CDR1 is SGHVS and CDR2 is FQNEAQ. The CDR3 DNA is TGTGCCAGCAGCCTTATGGCGGGGGCGGCGGGGGTAGCTAACTATGGCTACACCTTC. Translated: CASSLMAGAAGVANYGYTF.